Listed below are T cell receptor beta chains from one sample, sequenced in a study of cytomegalovirus exposure and HLA in healthy donors. Sequencing was performed with immunoSEQ multiplex PCR; in TCRdb, only in-frame clones are kept and a portion is missing. The repertoire includes about 160,000 clones, 70% to 80% of them detected once, and roughly 9.3% sits in the top ten. Sequencing was performed on PBMCs. The receptors derive from a man aged 18-30 years in good health and CMV-seropositive. Both conserved end residues are part of each CDR3.

CDR3 protein: CASSVRAGTGSPYEQYF
J gene: TRBJ2-7
V gene: TRBV7-8

CDR3 protein: CSVEDRGANYGYTF
J gene: TRBJ1-2
V gene: TRBV29-1

CDR3 protein: CASSLSQGAKNIQYF
J gene: TRBJ2-4
V gene: TRBV6-1

CDR3 protein: CASSTTLAYEQYF
J gene: TRBJ2-7
V gene: TRBV19

CDR3 protein: CASSSGGRVYEQYF
J gene: TRBJ2-7
V gene: TRBV5-6

CDR3 protein: CASSVATGANTGELFF
J gene: TRBJ2-2
V gene: TRBV9

CDR3 protein: CASRVKEGSSYNEQFF
J gene: TRBJ2-1
V gene: TRBV5-1

CDR3 protein: CASLDSLYGYTF
J gene: TRBJ1-2
V gene: TRBV19

CDR3 protein: CASSFKRTSGAYEQYF
J gene: TRBJ2-7
V gene: TRBV7-9

CDR3 protein: CASRGTGTHYGYTF
J gene: TRBJ1-2
V gene: TRBV6-1

CDR3 protein: CASSQRNEQFF
J gene: TRBJ2-1
V gene: TRBV19

CDR3 protein: CASSSSGYRGQETQYF
J gene: TRBJ2-5
V gene: TRBV7-9

CDR3 protein: CASSPGTGGNTIYF
J gene: TRBJ1-3
V gene: TRBV28

CDR3 protein: CASSDPGTGDEKLFF
J gene: TRBJ1-4
V gene: TRBV10-2

CDR3 protein: CASSPAGSSGNTIYF
J gene: TRBJ1-3
V gene: TRBV18

CDR3 protein: CASSAVMNTEAFF
J gene: TRBJ1-1
V gene: TRBV7-3

CDR3 protein: CASSASGLETQYF
J gene: TRBJ2-5
V gene: TRBV2

CDR3 protein: CASSDGGTEAFF
J gene: TRBJ1-1
V gene: TRBV2

CDR3 protein: CASSLAYYDPSGNTIYF
J gene: TRBJ1-3
V gene: TRBV5-6

CDR3 protein: CASSITGQSYSNQPQHF
J gene: TRBJ1-5
V gene: TRBV19

CDR3 protein: CASNLGGGYEQFF
J gene: TRBJ2-1
V gene: TRBV5-4

CDR3 protein: CASSGRLAGFYYEQYF
J gene: TRBJ2-7
V gene: TRBV6-1

CDR3 protein: CASSATVSSYEQYF
J gene: TRBJ2-7
V gene: TRBV19

CDR3 protein: CASSFAGGIEAFF
J gene: TRBJ1-1
V gene: TRBV7-2

CDR3 protein: CASSPPVGGPHEQFF
J gene: TRBJ2-1
V gene: TRBV9

CDR3 protein: CATSRDWGQGKQYF
J gene: TRBJ2-7
V gene: TRBV15

CDR3 protein: CASSPLVGSSYNEQFF
J gene: TRBJ2-1
V gene: TRBV7-2

CDR3 protein: CASSLSAAGGREQYF
J gene: TRBJ2-7
V gene: TRBV28

CDR3 protein: CASSPPPRVRSNQPQHF
J gene: TRBJ1-5
V gene: TRBV28

CDR3 protein: CASSPYRGRVDGYTF
J gene: TRBJ1-2
V gene: TRBV7-2

CDR3 protein: CASSFLQAATNEKLFF
J gene: TRBJ1-4
V gene: TRBV28

CDR3 protein: CASRQGLEGYTF
J gene: TRBJ1-2
V gene: TRBV7-9

CDR3 protein: CASSLSGGEGQPQHF
J gene: TRBJ1-5
V gene: TRBV5-1

CDR3 protein: CASSLSGDQPQHF
J gene: TRBJ1-5
V gene: TRBV28

CDR3 protein: CASSGNRGNSRNTIYF
J gene: TRBJ1-3
V gene: TRBV9

CDR3 protein: CASKGLAENTGELFF
J gene: TRBJ2-2
V gene: TRBV28

CDR3 protein: CASSLSTGLGYEQYF
J gene: TRBJ2-7
V gene: TRBV27

CDR3 protein: CASSEGLAGAVGELFF
J gene: TRBJ2-2
V gene: TRBV2

CDR3 protein: CASSLNRNLAEAFF
J gene: TRBJ1-1
V gene: TRBV5-1

CDR3 protein: CASSESGGALGTQYF
J gene: TRBJ2-3
V gene: TRBV6-1

CDR3 protein: CASNSPGTSSYEQYF
J gene: TRBJ2-7
V gene: TRBV7-9

CDR3 protein: CASGQGATFYEQYF
J gene: TRBJ2-7
V gene: TRBV27

CDR3 protein: CASSWAGTMNTEAFF
J gene: TRBJ1-1
V gene: TRBV5-6

CDR3 protein: CASSDAGGEINEQFF
J gene: TRBJ2-1
V gene: TRBV6-4

CDR3 protein: CASSQAGTDNEQFF
J gene: TRBJ2-1
V gene: TRBV4-2